A selection of T cell receptor beta chains follows, all from one sample in a study of shared clonotypes between healthy human individuals. Some clones are missing from TCRdb's copy, which holds only in-frame ones; the method was immunoSEQ multiplex PCR. The sample holds 2 million to 2.5 million clones, approximately 93% seen once. The sequenced sample was naive CD4+ T cells from PBMCs. These receptors were collected from a young man in good health. Some clones in this sample may be carry-over from other donors' samples. CDR3s include the opening cysteine and the closing phenylalanine or tryptophan. The D gene is left open where the match is weak. The size of a clone is reported for some rows only, either as once, few or many, or as a class for expanded clones.

>TRBJ1-3|NA|TRBV7-2|NA
CASSLGRGDSGNTIYF
TGTGCCAGCAGCTTAGGACGGGGAGACTCTGGAAACACCATATATTTT
>TRBJ2-4|NA|TRBV10-3|TRBD2
CAIRPGSGRADMDIQYF
TGTGCCATCAGGCCGGGTAGCGGGAGGGCCGACATGGACATTCAGTACTTC
>TRBJ2-1|NA|TRBV19|TRBD2
CASSLKGTSGRLTGDEQFF
TGTGCCAGTAGCCTGAAAGGGACTAGCGGGAGGTTGACTGGCGATGAGCAGTTCTTC
>TRBJ1-5|NA|TRBV19|TRBD1
CASSARQGRRNQPQHF
TGTGCCAGTAGTGCCAGACAGGGAAGGAGGAATCAGCCCCAGCATTTT
>TRBJ2-3|NA|TRBV7-2|NA
CASSLYRFEDTQYF
TGTGCCAGCAGCTTATACAGATTTGAGGATACGCAGTATTTT
>TRBJ2-3|NA|TRBV28|NA
CASRPSPATSTDTQYF
TGTGCCAGCAGGCCCAGTCCTGCAACTAGCACAGATACGCAGTATTTT
>TRBJ2-7|NA|TRBV15|NA
CATSRVTGGSYEQYF
TGTGCCACCAGCAGAGTGACAGGAGGCTCCTACGAGCAGTACTTC
>TRBJ1-4|NA|TRBV7-9|NA
CASSLVAPSSEKLFF
TGTGCCAGCAGCTTAGTAGCCCCAAGCAGTGAAAAACTGTTTTTT
>TRBJ1-5|NA|TRBV7-2|TRBD1
CASSLGQGHQPQHF
TGTGCCAGCAGCTTGGGACAGGGTCATCAGCCCCAGCATTTT
>TRBJ1-4|NA|TRBV18|TRBD1
CASSPDRVPNEKLFF
TGTGCCAGCTCACCAGACAGGGTACCTAATGAAAAACTGTTTTTT
>TRBJ2-2|NA|TRBV5-1|TRBD1
CASSPDRGGSGELFF
TGCGCCAGCAGCCCGGACAGGGGAGGGTCCGGGGAGCTGTTTTTT
>TRBJ1-6|once|TRBV11-2|NA
CASSLDGSRSYNSPLHF
TGTGCCAGCAGCTTAGATGGTTCCCGCTCCTATAATTCACCCCTCCACTTT
>TRBJ1-5|once|TRBV11-3|NA
CASSQTVYSNQPQHF
TGTGCCAGCAGTCAGACAGTTTATAGCAATCAGCCCCAGCATTTT
>TRBJ2-3|NA|TRBV5-1|NA
CASSLERATDTQYF
TGCGCCAGCAGCTTAGAGCGGGCCACAGATACGCAGTATTTT
>TRBJ1-1|few|TRBV14|NA
CASSPRTENTEAFF
TGTGCCAGCAGCCCAAGGACGGAGAACACTGAAGCTTTCTTT
>TRBJ2-5|once|TRBV7-2|TRBD2
CASSLSLAGAQETQYF
TGTGCCAGCAGCTTATCACTAGCGGGGGCCCAAGAGACCCAGTACTTC
>TRBJ1-5|few|TRBV19|NA
CASSKRTGPINQPQHF
TGTGCCAGTAGTAAGAGGACGGGACCTATCAATCAGCCCCAGCATTTT
>TRBJ2-7|NA|TRBV6-1|NA
CASRGTADSYEQYF
TGTGCCAGCAGAGGGACGGCTGACTCCTACGAGCAGTACTTC
>TRBJ2-7|NA|TRBV27|NA
CASHRDGGYEQYF
TGTGCCAGCCACCGGGACGGTGGTTATGAGCAGTACTTC
>TRBJ2-7|NA|TRBV4-2|TRBD2
CASSQENPSGRTYEQYF
TGTGCCAGCAGCCAAGAAAACCCTAGCGGGCGGACCTACGAGCAGTACTTC
>TRBJ1-2|NA|TRBV29-1|TRBD1
CSSPPGQGALYTGGYTF
TGCAGCTCACCGCCAGGACAGGGAGCCCTTTATACGGGTGGCTACACCTTC
>TRBJ1-6|NA|TRBV30|NA
CAWSAIAFSPLHF
TGTGCCTGGTCAGCCATTGCATTCTCACCCCTCCACTTT
>TRBJ2-3|NA|TRBV9|NA
CASSPREGTDTQYF
TGTGCCAGCAGCCCGCGCGAAGGCACAGATACGCAGTATTTT
>TRBJ2-1|NA|TRBV7-9|NA
CASSLGSFHNEQFF
TGTGCCAGCAGCTTAGGGTCGTTTCACAATGAGCAGTTCTTC
>TRBJ1-1|NA|TRBV4-2|NA
CASSQPPLTGLAEAFF
TGTGCCAGCAGCCAACCACCCCTTACAGGGTTGGCTGAAGCTTTCTTT
>TRBJ2-2|NA|TRBV6-5|NA
CASTALTGELFF
TGTGCCAGCACCGCACTCACCGGGGAGCTGTTTTTT
>TRBJ1-6|NA|TRBV10-2|NA
CASSGQMNSPLHF
TGCGCCAGCAGTGGGCAGATGAATTCACCCCTCCACTTT
>TRBJ2-1|once|TRBV12-5|NA
CASGLVLRGYNEQFF
TGTGCTAGTGGTTTGGTACTGCGGGGTTACAATGAGCAGTTCTTC
>TRBJ2-7|NA|TRBV6-5|NA
CASTNSGLDLYEQYF
TGTGCCAGCACCAACAGCGGCCTAGACCTTTACGAGCAGTACTTC
>TRBJ2-3|NA|TRBV11-2|NA
CASSKGGTQYF
TGTGCCAGCAGCAAAGGGGGTACGCAGTATTTT
>TRBJ2-7|NA|TRBV5-1|NA
CASSSDLFGGEQYF
TGCGCCAGCAGCTCGGACTTGTTCGGGGGCGAGCAGTACTTC
>TRBJ1-2|NA|TRBV7-9|NA
CASSRGGGSNYGYTF
TGTGCCAGCAGCCGCGGCGGGGGCAGTAACTATGGCTACACCTTC